The 13 T cell receptor beta chains reported below all come from one sample, sequenced in a study of blood T cell repertoires in COVID-19. Profiled with immunoSEQ multiplex PCR; TCRdb holds only in-frame clones, not every one. The top ten clones hold roughly 1.6% of a sample with 440,000 or so clones, approximately 89% of them seen once. Sequencing was carried out using peripheral blood. The source of these receptors is a woman between 40 and 55 years old with COVID-19, enrolled during active disease.

The V and J genes are TRBV27 and TRBJ2-3, with 8 positions matching TRBD1. CDR1 MNHEY and CDR2 SMNVEV come from the germline V gene (reference sequence). V was pared by 1 base and J by 3 bases, with 9 bases of the junction left unmatched. The CDR3 covers 17 residues. Written as DNA, the CDR3 is TGTGCCAGCAGTTTATTCTTAACAGGGGGTAGTACAGATACGCAGTATTTT. This sequence encodes CASSLFLTGGSTDTQYF.

The chain carries TRBV27 and TRBJ1-5; TRBD1 matches at 7 bases. The ends lost 5 bases at V and 5 bases at J; junction bases unmatched: 15. The germline gives CDR1 MNHEY, CDR2 SMNVEV (reference sequence). The CDR3 consists of 17 residues. The CDR3 DNA follows: TGTGCCAGCAGTCCGAGAAACAGGGGCGGCTCGCATCAGCCCCAGCATTTT. Residues: CASSPRNRGGSHQPQHF.

The rearrangement joins TRBV27 to TRBJ2-7, with TRBD1 matching 8 bases. After removal of 4 bases from V and 5 bases from J, the junction contained 7 bases not matched to a gene. Germline CDR1 reads MNHEY; CDR2 reads SMNVEV (reference sequence). The CDR3 spans 14 residues. This CDR3 is CASSYGQGDHEQYF. The CDR3 DNA sequence: TGTGCCAGCAGTTACGGACAGGGTGACCACGAGCAGTACTTC.

The rearrangement uses TRBV12-3 or TRBV12-4 and TRBJ1-2, with 9 bases identical to TRBD1. With 7 bases clipped from V and 5 bases from J, the junction kept 5 bases outside the gene matches. CDR3 length equals 13 residues. CDR3 in DNA: TGTGCCAGCACCTGGGGACAGGGTTATGGCTACACCTTC. This codes for CASTWGQGYGYTF.

The CDR3 coding sequence is TGTGCCAGCAGCCCGACGCTGGTAAGCGAGAGGTACTTC. It specifies CASSPTLVSERYF. The chain combines TRBV14 with TRBJ2-7; D is undetermined. The V and J ends lost 4 bases and 12 bases respectively, with 19 bases between them. Germline loops: CDR1 SGHDN, CDR2 FVKESK. The length of the CDR3 is 13 residues.

The rearrangement links TRBV10-3 to TRBJ1-5, with D possibly matching TRBD1 (6 bases). This CDR3 contains 14 residues. CDR1 is ENHRY and CDR2 is SYGVKD in the germline V gene. The V and J ends lost 3 bases and 3 bases respectively, with 9 bases between them. The CDR3 loop reads CAISDRGNNQPQHF. The CDR3 DNA follows: TGTGCCATCAGTGACAGGGGTAACAATCAGCCCCAGCATTTT.

A single count supports this clone. The chain links TRBV27 to TRBJ1-1, with TRBD1 matching over 7 bases. The CDR3 loop spans 15 amino acids. In germline, CDR1 is MNHEY, CDR2 SMNVEV (reference sequence). With 6 bases clipped from V and 1 base from J, the junction kept 8 bases outside the gene matches. This CDR3 reads CASRFGAGGNTEAFF. The CDR3 nucleotides read TGTGCCAGCAGGTTTGGGGCAGGGGGGAACACTGAAGCTTTCTTT.

J is TRBJ1-2 and V is TRBV5-1, with D hard to call. Trimming left V 1 base short and J 4 bases short, with 11 bases between. Looked up from germline, CDR1 is SGHRS and CDR2 is YFSETQ. The CDR3 extends over 14 amino acids. The CDR3 DNA reads TGCGCCAGCAGCTTGTCGGCGGAACGCTATGGCTACACCTTC. This translates into CASSLSAERYGYTF. Variable domain in full (rest from reference TRBV5-1 and TRBJ1-2): KAGVTQTPRYLIKTRGQQVTLSCSPISGHRSVSWYQQTPGQGLQFLFEYFSETQRNKGNFPGRFSGRQFSNSRSEMNVSTLELGDSALYLCASSLSAERYGYTFGSGTRLTVV.

This rearrangement joins TRBV19 to TRBJ1-5; D may be TRBD1 (6 bases). Trimming removed 6 bases from V and 9 bases from J, with 12 bases in between. The V gene's germline CDR1 is LNHDA and CDR2 SQIVND (reference sequence). This CDR3 contains 12 residues. The CDR3 protein is CASSPLTGPQHF. The CDR3, as DNA: TGTGCCAGTAGCCCGCTGACAGGGCCCCAGCATTTT.

CDR3 region: CASRRETSGTNTGELFF. As DNA, the CDR3 is TGTGCCAGTAGACGAGAGACTAGCGGAACGAACACCGGGGAGCTGTTTTTT. The V gene is TRBV19, the J gene TRBJ2-2; 9 bases line up with TRBD2. In germline, CDR1 is LNHDA, CDR2 SQIVND (reference sequence). Trimming cost V 6 bases and J 0 bases; bases outside gene matches: 8. The CDR3 has 17 amino acids.

The rearrangement links TRBV7-2 to TRBJ1-1; tentative D call: TRBD1 (5 bases). Looked up from germline, CDR1 is SGHTA and CDR2 is FQGNSA. The V end was cut by 7 bases, the J end by 4 bases, with 13 bases between. This CDR3 comprises 13 residues. CDR3 amino acids: CASTLGGITEAFF. In DNA, the CDR3 is TGTGCCAGCACCTTGGGGGGTATCACTGAAGCTTTCTTT.

The CDR3 reads CASSQDGPGQGFQPQHF. The CDR3 DNA reads as TGCGCCAGCAGCCAAGATGGCCCGGGACAGGGGTTTCAGCCCCAGCATTTT. The chain employs TRBV4-1 and TRBJ1-5; 10 bases are a match to TRBD1. The junction had 8 bases not matched to a gene; V was cut back by 0 bases and J by 6 bases. This CDR3 has 17 residues. In germline, CDR1 is MGHRA, CDR2 YSYEKL.

V usage is TRBV29-1 and J usage is TRBJ2-5, with 15 bases aligning to TRBD2. V trimming: 7 bases; J trimming: 2 bases; junction bases outside the gene matches: 2. The CDR3 length is 14 residues. CDR1 is SQVTM, CDR2 ANQGSEA, per germline. Here the CDR3 reads CSGGLAGGQETQYF. The CDR3 bases are TGCAGCGGGGGACTAGCGGGAGGACAAGAGACCCAGTACTTC.